This TCR beta chain was identified during a study of OX40 agonist ivuxolimab in advanced cancers. Background on the study: Enrollees could have had prior anti-PD-1, anti-PD-L1 or anti-CTLA-4 therapy, which over 35% had received.

Method: immunoSEQ multiplex PCR; TCRdb's copy keeps in-frame clones and lacks some. The sample yields about 52,000 clones, less than 90% seen once. Germline CDR1 reads MNHEY; CDR2 reads SVGAGI. Trimming at V came to 6 bases and at J to 0 bases, leaving 4 bases not matched to a gene. The CDR3 spans 15 residues. The chain joins TRBV6-5 to TRBJ2-1, with 8 bases aligning to TRBD1. The receptor was derived from an adult with an advanced solid tumor such as melanoma, head and neck, liver or kidney cancer. Sequences were derived from CD4+ or CD8+ T cells sorted from blood, sampled in a trial of the OX40 agonist ivuxolimab. CDR3 sequence reads: CASSQDRVSYNEQFF. Written as DNA, the CDR3 is TGTGCCAGCAGCCAGGACAGGGTCTCCTACAATGAGCAGTTCTTC.